The 27 T cell receptor beta chains below all came from one sample that was sequenced in a study of CD4 T cells in relation to SARS-CoV-2 and coronaviruses. This table comes from immunoSEQ multiplex PCR, and its TCRdb copy is limited to in-frame clones, with some not included. The profile shows 19,000 or so clones, about 72% of them singletons. Before the COVID-19 pandemic, during about 2010-2019, CD4+ T cells were taken from unexposed donors. Isolation of CD4+ T cells took place after nine to ten days in culture. These TCRs' antigens remain unknown. Sequencing was done on a sample of CD4+ T cells from PBMCs, cultured in vitro. The origin of the receptors is a human donor in good health.

V gene TRBV24-1 combines with J gene TRBJ1-4; D perhaps matches TRBD1 (5 bases). Looked up from germline, CDR1 is KGHDR and CDR2 is SFDVKD. This CDR3 has 15 residues. V lost 4 bases to trimming and J lost 4 bases, with 12 bases between them. This CDR3 is CATSESEGDNEKLFF. The CDR3 bases are TGTGCCACCAGTGAGTCGGAAGGGGATAATGAAAAACTGTTTTTT.

The chain uses TRBV2 and TRBJ2-4, with no clear D. This CDR3 region has 13 residues. V was shortened by 7 bases and J by 8 bases, with 15 bases between the two germline ends. CDR1 is SNHLY, CDR2 FYNNEI, per germline. The DNA for the CDR3 is TGTGCCAGCACAAGTATGGGTCAGGACATTCAGTACTTC. It translates to CASTSMGQDIQYF.

V and J are TRBV18 and TRBJ1-6; 7 bases line up with TRBD1. There are 15 residues in the CDR3. V shed 1 base, J shed 7 bases, and the junction held 4 bases outside the gene matches. CDR1 is KGHSH and CDR2 is LQKENI in the germline V gene. The CDR3 DNA reads as TGTGCCAGCTCACCACAGGGGACAGAAAATTCACCCCTCCACTTT. Amino acid sequence: CASSPQGTENSPLHF.

The rearrangement uses TRBV2 and TRBJ2-1; 7 nucleotides match TRBD2. The CDR3 runs 13 residues. Germline V gene sequence: CDR1 SNHLY, CDR2 FYNNEI. V lost 8 bases to trimming and J lost 4 bases; unmatched junction nucleotides: 5. CDR3 DNA sequence: TGTGCCAGCCAGCGGGAACTATACAATGAGCAGTTCTTC. Protein sequence: CASQRELYNEQFF.

The chain is built from TRBV5-1 and TRBJ1-3, with 8 bases matching TRBD1. Losses at the gene ends were 1 base for V and 0 bases for J; bases not matched to a gene: 12. This CDR3 is built from 19 residues. Germline-derived CDR1 and CDR2 are SGHRS and YFSETQ. The CDR3 loop reads CASSLLGQGSAGSGNTIYF. CDR3 in DNA: TGCGCCAGCAGCTTGCTCGGACAGGGAAGTGCTGGCTCTGGAAACACCATATATTTT.

This sequence joins TRBV18 and TRBJ2-3; unclear D gene. Trimming removed 2 bases from V and 0 bases from J, with 9 bases in between. The germline CDR1 and CDR2 sequences are KGHSH and LQKENI. The CDR3 extends over 15 amino acids. CDR3 DNA sequence: TGTGCCAGCTCACCATTACGGGCTAGCACAGATACGCAGTATTTT. Translated: CASSPLRASTDTQYF.

The sample holds a few counts of this clone. In nucleotides, the CDR3 is TGTGCCAGCAGCGGGACAGAGAACACCGGGGAGCTGTTTTTT. It is translated as CASSGTENTGELFF. The chain is built from TRBV6-4 and TRBJ2-2; 7 bases align to TRBD1. The J segment lost 1 base and the V segment lost 6 bases, leaving 2 bases of the junction unmatched. CDR1 and CDR2 (germline): MRHNA, SNTAGT. CDR3 size: 14 residues.

CDR3 in amino acids: CASRSDSAPGNTIYF. The CDR3, as DNA: TGTGCCAGCAGGTCGGACAGTGCCCCTGGAAACACCATATATTTT. The chain carries TRBV6-5 and TRBJ1-3; tentative D call: TRBD1 (6 bases). Germline CDR1 and CDR2: MNHEY and SVGAGI. This CDR3 is 15 amino acids long. V was pared by 6 bases and J by 2 bases, with 14 bases between.

The V and J genes are TRBV7-6 and TRBJ2-1, with a tentative D call TRBD2 (6 bases). Germline V CDR1 and CDR2: SGHVS, FNYEAQ. Trimming cost V 1 base and J 6 bases, with 7 bases left between them. This CDR3 is built from 13 residues. The DNA for the CDR3 is TGTGCCAGCAGCTTAGGGGAGGCCAATGAGCAGTTCTTC. Translation gives CASSLGEANEQFF.

This clone has a handful of counts. The genes are TRBV4-1 and TRBJ1-3; no firm D call. The CDR3 length is 14 residues. The germline gives CDR1 MGHRA, CDR2 YSYEKL. The V end was cut by 0 bases, the J end by 2 bases, with 5 bases between. CDR3 protein: CASSQDDAGNTIYF. CDR3 in DNA: TGCGCCAGCAGCCAAGACGACGCTGGAAACACCATATATTTT.

The chain combines TRBV20-1 with TRBJ1-6; no firm D call. Trimming took 3 bases from V and 4 from J, leaving 7 bases between them. Germline CDR1 is DFQATT and CDR2 is SNEGSKA (reference sequence). This CDR3 spans 13 amino acids. The CDR3: CSASATYNSPLHF. In DNA, the CDR3 is TGCAGTGCTAGTGCTACTTATAATTCACCCCTCCACTTT.

This sequence joins TRBV24-1 and TRBJ2-1; 11 bases line up with TRBD2. The V gene's germline CDR1 is KGHDR and CDR2 SFDVKD. CDR3 length equals 18 residues. Unmatched junction bases numbered 7, after V lost 2 bases and J lost 2 bases. The CDR3 protein is CATSDSPGTSGPYNEQFF. CDR3 DNA: TGTGCCACCAGTGATTCACCGGGGACTAGCGGACCCTACAATGAGCAGTTCTTC.

The table lists this clone with a few counts. The chain links TRBV4-1 to TRBJ1-5; the D is unclear. Germline CDR1 is MGHRA and CDR2 is YSYEKL. This CDR3 has 13 residues. The V end lost 4 bases, the J end lost 5 bases, and 9 bases lay between the germline ends. CDR3 sequence reads: CASSPNVDQPQHF. The CDR3 DNA reads TGCGCCAGCAGCCCTAACGTGGATCAGCCCCAGCATTTT.

The V gene is TRBV7-8, the J gene TRBJ2-7; 7 bases match TRBD1. This CDR3 is built from 14 residues. J gave up 6 bases and V 1 base, and 6 bases lay outside the gene matches. The germline CDR1 and CDR2 sequences are SGHVS and FQNEAQ. CDR3 nucleotide sequence: TGTGCCAGCAGCTTAGGCCAGGGGGTGGGCGAGCAGTACTTC. Encoded protein: CASSLGQGVGEQYF.

The chain is built from TRBV11-2 and TRBJ1-1; unclear D gene. Looked up from germline, CDR1 is SGHAT and CDR2 is FQNNGV. This CDR3 comprises 13 residues. V was pared by 6 bases and J by 1 base, with 9 bases between. The CDR3 nucleotides are TGTGCCAGCAGTAAAGAGGGGAACACTGAAGCTTTCTTT. Translation gives CASSKEGNTEAFF.

This chain uses TRBV5-1 with TRBJ1-1; D is undetermined. Trimming took off 1 base at V and 3 bases at J, with 10 bases between the two ends. The V gene's germline CDR1 is SGHRS and CDR2 YFSETQ. CDR3 length: 14 residues. The CDR3 DNA reads TGCGCCAGCAGCTTGAGTTCGGAGGACACTGAAGCTTTCTTT. As protein: CASSLSSEDTEAFF.

The J gene is TRBJ1-2, the V gene TRBV28; D may be TRBD1 (6 bases). The CDR3 has 14 amino acids. V shed 6 bases and J shed 5 bases, with 16 bases lying between them. CDR1 is MDHEN and CDR2 is SYDVKM in the germline V gene. The CDR3: CASSPGGQWYGYTF. As DNA, the CDR3 is TGTGCCAGCAGCCCCGGGGGGCAGTGGTATGGCTACACCTTC.

V is TRBV24-1 and J is TRBJ2-3; 12 bases agree with TRBD2. This CDR3 comprises 17 residues. Trimming cost V 2 bases and J 1 base; bases outside gene matches: 3. Looked up from germline, CDR1 is KGHDR and CDR2 is SFDVKD. CDR3 protein: CATSDSRLAGGTDTQYF. In nucleotides, the CDR3 is TGTGCCACCAGTGATTCAAGACTAGCGGGAGGCACAGATACGCAGTATTTT.

V usage is TRBV4-1 and J usage is TRBJ2-3; 9 positions match TRBD2. V dropped 5 bases and J dropped 4; count of bases not matched to a gene: 13. This CDR3 has 17 amino acids. Germline V gives CDR1 MGHRA, CDR2 YSYEKL. CDR3 sequence: CASSYLRAGGSSDTQYF. CDR3 nucleotide sequence: TGCGCCAGCAGCTATCTGAGGGCGGGAGGGTCGTCAGATACGCAGTATTTT.

The J gene is TRBJ2-1, the V gene TRBV5-4, with a tentative D call TRBD2 (6 bases). The CDR3 is 16 amino acids. The germline V and J ends were trimmed by 3 bases and 2 bases, with 15 bases remaining between them. Germline loops: CDR1 SGHNT, CDR2 YYREEE (reference sequence). The CDR3 nucleotides read TGTGCCAGCAGCTCCCCGAGCGAGCGGGCCTACAATGAGCAGTTCTTC. Protein sequence: CASSSPSERAYNEQFF.

This clone occurred a few times. The chain links TRBV5-4 to TRBJ1-1; no definite D call. Looked up from germline, CDR1 is SGHNT and CDR2 is YYREEE (reference sequence). The length of the CDR3 is 14 residues. V lost 0 bases to trimming and J lost 0 bases, with 6 bases between them. CDR3 loop: CASSLDSMNTEAFF. The CDR3 DNA is TGTGCCAGCAGCTTGGACAGCATGAACACTGAAGCTTTCTTT.

The chain recombines TRBV7-6 with TRBJ2-1, with 10 bases identical to TRBD2. The V gene's germline CDR1 is SGHVS and CDR2 FNYEAQ. The J segment lost 3 bases and the V segment lost 1 base, leaving 9 bases of the junction unmatched. There are 18 residues in the CDR3. The CDR3 spells CASSLGPGLADYYNEQFF. The CDR3 nucleotides are TGTGCCAGCAGCTTAGGCCCAGGACTAGCGGACTACTACAATGAGCAGTTCTTC.

There are a few counts of this clone. This chain uses TRBV13 with TRBJ2-2; TRBD1 is a possible D gene (5 bases). This CDR3 has 17 amino acids. Germline CDR1 reads PRHDT; CDR2 reads FYEKMQ (reference sequence). The V end lost 5 bases, the J end lost 3 bases, and 19 bases lay between the germline ends. This CDR3 is CASSPHRASQDTGELFF. CDR3 sequence (DNA): TGTGCCAGCAGCCCACATAGAGCCTCACAGGACACCGGGGAGCTGTTTTTT.

This clone has a handful of counts. The chain employs TRBV7-9 and TRBJ1-3; possibly TRBD1 for D (6 bases). The CDR3 runs 12 residues. The V and J ends lost 5 bases and 8 bases respectively, with 10 bases between them. Germline V CDR1 and CDR2: SEHNR, FQNEAQ (reference sequence). CDR3 sequence: CASSDQGYTIYF. In DNA form, the CDR3 reads TGTGCCAGCAGCGATCAGGGGTACACCATATATTTT.

The chain carries TRBV14 and TRBJ2-1; 10 bases are shared with TRBD2. Germline loops: CDR1 SGHDN, CDR2 FVKESK. V lost 2 bases to trimming and J lost 3 bases; unmatched junction nucleotides: 1. The CDR3 spans 15 residues. The CDR3 nucleotides read TGTGCCAGCAGCCAAATAGCGGGAGGCTACAATGAGCAGTTCTTC. Protein: CASSQIAGGYNEQFF. The full variable domain, with the rest looked up from reference TRBV14 and TRBJ2-1, is EAGVTQFPSHSVIEKGQTVTLRCDPISGHDNLYWYRRVMGKEIKFLLHFVKESKQDESGMPNNRFLAERTGGTYSTLKVQPAELEDSGVYFCASSQIAGGYNEQFFGPGTRLTVL.

This clone has only a few counts. The chain employs TRBV5-1 and TRBJ1-1, with D hard to call. Germline V lookup: CDR1 SGHRS, CDR2 YFSETQ. There are 13 residues in the CDR3. V was shortened by 4 bases and J by 0 bases, with 7 bases between the two germline ends. The CDR3 reads CASSPFMNTEAFF. DNA of the CDR3: TGCGCCAGCAGCCCCTTTATGAACACTGAAGCTTTCTTT.

The chain links TRBV30 to TRBJ2-3; 10 bases match TRBD2. Per the germline V gene, CDR1 is GTSNPN and CDR2 is SVGIG (reference sequence). The CDR3 runs to 16 residues. The V segment lost 1 base and the J segment 3 bases; nucleotides outside the gene matches: 7. CDR3 amino acids: CAWSGEASGSTDTQYF. CDR3 nucleotides: TGTGCCTGGAGTGGGGAGGCTAGCGGGAGTACAGATACGCAGTATTTT.